These 22 T cell receptor beta chains share one sample of origin, sequenced in a study of CD8+CD57+ T cells in acquired aplastic anemia. Both TCR beta VDJ combination and CDR3 sequence profiling were carried out. Genomic DNA was the template for this profiling. One entry per CDR3 protein, called by TCRdb with MiXCR from the reads. This sample has 400,000 to 500,000 distinct CDR3 sequences, with 65% to 75% found just once. Specimen: sorted CD4+, CD8+, or CD8+CD57+ T cells (not recorded which) from PBMCs. These receptors all stem from a human donor in good health, serving as a control.

J is TRBJ1-5 and V is TRBV5-8; D gene ambiguous. Germline-derived CDR1 and CDR2 are SGHTS and YDEGEE. Trimming shortened V by 0 bases and J by 7 bases, and 14 bases separated the two germline ends. The CDR3 runs to 15 residues. The CDR3 DNA sequence: TGTGCCAGCAGCTTGGCCGTAGGCCCTGGCCAGCCCCAGCATTTT. Its protein is CASSLAVGPGQPQHF.

This clonotype occurred many times. The chain is built from TRBV6-5 and TRBJ1-2; 9 bases fit TRBD1. CDR3 length: 14 amino acids. Losses at the gene ends were 5 bases for V and 0 bases for J; bases not matched to a gene: 1. Germline-derived CDR1 and CDR2 are MNHEY and SVGAGI. CDR3 coding DNA: TGTGCCAGCAGTCGGGACAGGGCTAACTATGGCTACACCTTC. The encoded protein is CASSRDRANYGYTF.

In its sample, this clonotype was seen once. Germline and junction disagree at one end, which may indicate a read error. The genes are TRBV29-1 and TRBJ2-3; unclear D gene. The CDR3 runs to 12 residues. Germline CDR1 SQVTM, CDR2 ANQGSEA. CDR3 region: CSATINADTRYF. In DNA form, the CDR3 reads TGCAGCGCGACAATAAACGCGGATACGCGGTATTTT.

There are many counts of this clonotype. The chain links TRBV20-1 to TRBJ2-2, with D perhaps matching TRBD1 (6 bases). From germline, CDR1 is DFQATT and CDR2 SNEGSKA (reference sequence). This CDR3 spans 13 amino acids. Trimming shortened V by 3 bases and J by 6 bases, and 11 bases separated the two germline ends. This CDR3 reads CSARGRGPGELFF. CDR3 nucleotides: TGCAGTGCTAGGGGCAGGGGACCCGGGGAGCTGTTTTTT.

This clonotype was observed a few times. This sequence may be a read error, since a much larger clone differs from it by one base. The conserved phenylalanine or tryptophan normally closing the CDR3 is absent here, so this likely arose from a read error. V gene TRBV19 combines with J gene TRBJ1-1; no definite D call. From germline, CDR1 is LNHDA and CDR2 SQIVND (reference sequence). The CDR3 runs to 11 residues. With 5 bases removed from V and 7 bases from J, the gap between germline ends came to 8 bases. The CDR3 coding sequence is TGTGCCAGTAGTTCGGGTATTGAAGCTTTCCTT. This sequence encodes CASSSGIEAFL.

Note on this clonotype: The conserved final phenylalanine or tryptophan is absent from the CDR3, which likely points to a read error. This sequence joins TRBV7-7 and TRBJ1-4; D gene unclear. Near its end, the DNA agrees better with TRBJ2-3, so the J call may be wrong. The CDR3 contains 13 residues. Germline CDR1 and CDR2: SSHAT and FNYEAQ (reference sequence). The CDR3 region is CASSLTWGGHQYD. The CDR3 nucleotides are TGTGCCAGCAGTTTAACGTGGGGTGGGCACCAGTATGAT.

Of note for this clonotype: One end of the junction varies from germline; a read error may be responsible. The rearrangement joins TRBV7-8 to TRBJ2-3; a weak D match, TRBD2 (6 bases). Germline V gene lookup returns CDR1 SGHVS and CDR2 FQNEAQ. The CDR3 has 15 amino acids. CDR3 sequence reads: CASSYAGLAGDTQYF. The CDR3 DNA reads as TGCGCCAGCAGCTACGCCGGACTGGCGGGGGATACGCAGTATTTT.

This clonotype was detected many times. The V and J genes are TRBV19 and TRBJ2-2; maybe TRBD1 (7 bases). The V end lost 1 base, the J end lost 6 bases, and 12 bases lay between the germline ends. The CDR3 is 15 residues long. Looked up from germline, CDR1 is LNHDA and CDR2 is SQIVND (reference sequence). For the CDR3, the DNA is TGTGCCAGTAGTATAGGCGGGACAGCCTCCGGGGAGCTGTTTTTT. Amino acids: CASSIGGTASGELFF. The entire variable domain, with the rest obtained from reference TRBV19 and TRBJ2-2, is as follows: DGGITQSPKYLFRKEGQNVTLSCEQNLNHDAMYWYRQDPGQGLRLIYYSQIVNDFQKGDIAEGYSVSREKKESFPLTVTSAQKNPTAFYLCASSIGGTASGELFFGEGSRLTVL.

The chain couples TRBV12-3 or TRBV12-4 to TRBJ1-2; no reliable D call. Trimming took 8 bases from V and 1 from J, leaving 11 bases between them. The CDR3 length is 13 residues. This CDR3 is CASGRRGNYGYTF. The CDR3 region has the DNA TGTGCCAGCGGTAGGCGGGGTAACTATGGCTACACCTTC.

In the case of this clonotype: Since no conserved phenylalanine or tryptophan closes the CDR3, a read error is the likely cause. The DNA is left out, because the CDR3 cannot be placed on it with certainty; the CDR3 is given as TCRdb lists it. V usage is TRBV7-6 and J usage is TRBJ2-7; TRBD1 was called by the table and not checked on the DNA. The V gene's germline CDR1 is SGHVS and CDR2 FNYEAQ. The CDR3 is 13 amino acids in total, end residues counted. The CDR3 sequence is CASSLAGGRGQED.

In this sample, this clonotype turned up many times. The chain carries TRBV5-1 and TRBJ2-5; D is ambiguous. Germline CDR1 SGHRS, CDR2 YFSETQ. V dropped 4 bases and J dropped 1 base, with 11 bases sitting between them. This CDR3 contains 14 residues. The chain's CDR3 is CASSPSGVQETQYF. The CDR3 DNA reads as TGCGCCAGCAGCCCGTCTGGGGTCCAAGAGACCCAGTACTTC.

A note on this clonotype: Because it lacks the conserved phenylalanine or tryptophan at the end, this CDR3 is likely a read error. The limits of the CDR3 on the DNA are not certain, so only TCRdb's listed CDR3 is given. The chain has TRBV9 and TRBJ2-1. Looked up from germline, CDR1 is SGDLS and CDR2 is YYNGEE. The CDR3 spans 13 amino acids, including both terminal residues. CDR3 in amino acids: CASTLARGSNGYL.

This clonotype was recorded a few times. A read error is possible here, since a much larger clone lies one base away. This rearrangement joins TRBV20-1 to TRBJ2-7; 10 bases align to TRBD2. This CDR3 region has 14 residues. The germline V gene has CDR1 DFQATT and CDR2 SNEGSKA (reference sequence). The CDR3 protein is CSADGLAEPYKQYF. The CDR3 DNA reads as TGCAGTGCGGATGGACTAGCGGAACCCTACAAGCAGTACTTC.

A remark on this clonotype: It is unclear where the CDR3 begins or ends on the DNA, so no DNA is shown, and the CDR3 is as TCRdb lists it. The chain recombines TRBV7-2 with TRBJ1-2; the D call of TRBD1 is as the table states it, not checked on the DNA. The CDR3 length is 15 residues, termini included. Germline values: CDR1 SGHTA, CDR2 FQGNSA. The CDR3 sequence is CASSFAVGNTEAFTF.

This chain connects TRBV9 to TRBJ2-2, with 8 bases aligning to TRBD2. This CDR3 comprises 14 residues. Losses at the gene ends were 4 bases for V and 9 bases for J; bases not matched to a gene: 8. Per germline, CDR1 SGDLS and CDR2 YYNGEE. The CDR3 sequence: CASSRSGVGWELFF. The CDR3, as DNA: TGTGCCAGCAGCCGTAGCGGGGTCGGGTGGGAGCTGTTTTTT.

There are many counts of this clonotype. The chain is built from TRBV11-2 and TRBJ2-7, with 7 bases identical to TRBD1. In germline, CDR1 is SGHAT, CDR2 FQNNGV. Unmatched junction bases numbered 9, after V lost 3 bases and J lost 1 base. CDR3 length equals 16 residues. DNA of the CDR3: TGTGCCAGCAGCTTGTCAGCCACAGGGGAGTCCTACGAGCAGTACTTC. This sequence encodes CASSLSATGESYEQYF. Variable domain in full (rest from reference TRBV11-2 and TRBJ2-7): EAGVAQSPRYKIIEKRQSVAFWCNPISGHATLYWYQQILGQGPKLLIQFQNNGVVDDSQLPKDRFSAERLKGVDSTLKIQPAKLEDSAVYLCASSLSATGESYEQYFGPGTRLTVT.

This clonotype was detected ten times or more. The chain uses TRBV20-1 and TRBJ2-5, with D possibly matching TRBD1 (6 bases). There are 14 residues in the CDR3. The germline V gene has CDR1 DFQATT and CDR2 SNEGSKA (reference sequence). V was clipped by 4 bases and J by 3 bases, with 15 bases between them. This CDR3 reads CSAKGDTGKETQYF. As DNA, the CDR3 is TGCAGTGCTAAGGGGGACACGGGCAAAGAGACCCAGTACTTC.

This clonotype was counted a single time. V and J are TRBV9 and TRBJ1-4, with D perhaps matching TRBD1 (5 bases). CDR1 and CDR2 (germline): SGDLS, YYNGEE. V lost 4 bases and J lost 7, with 20 bases in between. The CDR3 has 16 amino acids. The CDR3, as DNA: TGTGCCAGCAGCCGAGGCGGGGCGGGCCTTGGTGAAAAACTGTTTTTT. It specifies CASSRGGAGLGEKLFF.

In its sample, this clonotype was seen a few times. The V gene is TRBV10-2, the J gene TRBJ1-1; D is uncertain. In germline, CDR1 is WSHSY, CDR2 SAAADI. V shed 0 bases and J shed 1 base, with 6 bases lying between them. The CDR3 is 14 residues long. In DNA form, the CDR3 reads TGCGCCAGCAGTGAGTCGAGTTCGAACACTGAAGCTTTCTTT. This encodes CASSESSSNTEAFF.

The chain uses TRBV6-4 and TRBJ2-3; 9 positions agree with TRBD2. Looked up from germline, CDR1 is MRHNA and CDR2 is SNTAGT. The CDR3 has 17 residues. Losses at the gene ends were 0 bases for V and 3 bases for J; bases not matched to a gene: 7. CDR3 residues: CASSDSPAGGSTDTQYF. The CDR3 DNA is TGTGCCAGCAGTGACTCGCCAGCGGGGGGTTCTACAGATACGCAGTATTTT.

The rearrangement joins TRBV7-8 to TRBJ2-7, with D perhaps matching TRBD2 (6 bases). Trimming removed 1 base from V and 13 bases from J, with 23 bases in between. The CDR3 covers 15 residues. Per the germline V gene, CDR1 is SGHVS and CDR2 is FQNEAQ. CDR3 loop: CASSLVQHERGTEYF. CDR3 nucleotides: TGTGCCAGCAGCTTAGTTCAGCATGAACGAGGGACTGAATACTTC.

This clonotype showed up many times. The chain uses TRBV7-3 and TRBJ2-3, with D hard to call. Trimming took off 2 bases at V and 7 bases at J, with 10 bases between the two ends. Germline CDR1 reads SGHTA; CDR2 reads FQGTGA. CDR3 length: 13 residues. The CDR3 coding sequence is TGTGCCAGCAGCTTATACGCAGTGAATACGCAGTATTTT. As protein: CASSLYAVNTQYF.